What follows is one T cell receptor (beta chain) and its context. Antigen unknown. This entry is derived from a study of T cells after yellow fever vaccination. General observations from the study: From the bulk population, abundant clonotypes could contaminate and appear within FACS-sorted repertoires. Most primary-vaccination clones recurred post-booster (about 96% CD4, 88% CD8).

5'RACE template switching produced TCR cDNA carrying a universal primer site and UMIs. Each CDR3 protein is one row after TCRdb ran MiXCR on the 5' RACE reads. In the table there are 620,000 or so distinct CDR3 sequences, about 17% of which are singletons. The specimen was PBMCs, collected 5 to 6 days after the first yellow fever vaccination. This TCR was sampled from a man between 18 and 29 years old who received the YFV17D yellow fever vaccine.

CDR3 protein: CASSEAPIRDTQYF. The CDR3, as DNA: TGTGCCAGCAGTGAAGCGCCGATCCGGGATACGCAGTATTTT. The chain employs TRBV2 and TRBJ2-3; no clear D gene. The germline gives CDR1 SNHLY, CDR2 FYNNEI. Deletions cut 0 bases from V and 6 bases from J, with 10 bases between. This CDR3 is built from 14 residues.